This passage covers 5 T cell receptor beta chains from one sample sequenced in a study of shared clonotypes between healthy human individuals. The repertoire was sequenced with immunoSEQ multiplex PCR; TCRdb's copy has only in-frame clones and lacks some. The sample has 450,000 to 500,000 clones; about 80% are singletons. Material: PBMCs. The receptors stem from a woman aged 40 to 50 in good health. Some clones in this sample may be carry-over from other donors' samples.

The chain is built from TRBV7-2 and TRBJ1-2; D uncertain. The CDR3 runs to 12 residues. Trimming removed 1 base from V and 5 bases from J, with 5 bases in between. Per the germline V gene, CDR1 is SGHTA and CDR2 is FQGNSA. The CDR3 DNA sequence: TGTGCCAGCAGCTTAGATCAGTATGGCTACACCTTC. Residues: CASSLDQYGYTF.

The chain combines TRBV7-3 with TRBJ2-5; D not certain. The CDR3 covers 16 residues. Germline CDR1 and CDR2: SGHTA and FQGTGA. V lost 4 bases and J lost 1, with 16 bases in between. The DNA of the CDR3 is TGTGCCAGCAGCTCATTTGGTGGGGAACCCCAAGAGACCCAGTACTTC. Its protein is CASSSFGGEPQETQYF.

V gene TRBV25-1 combines with J gene TRBJ1-2; D is undetermined. The germline V gene has CDR1 MGHDK and CDR2 SYGVNS. The germline V and J ends were trimmed by 4 bases and 0 bases, with 9 bases remaining between them. The CDR3 sequence is 14 residues long. DNA for the CDR3: TGTGCCAGCAGTGGCACGACTTCTAACTATGGCTACACCTTC. Amino acid sequence: CASSGTTSNYGYTF.

The V gene is TRBV5-1, the J gene TRBJ2-5; the match to TRBD1 covers 9 bases. Germline V gene sequence: CDR1 SGHRS, CDR2 YFSETQ. This CDR3 region has 15 residues. Trimming cost V 4 bases and J 1 base; bases outside gene matches: 5. The CDR3 sequence: CASSPTGGSQETQYF. CDR3 DNA: TGCGCCAGCAGCCCTACAGGGGGCTCCCAAGAGACCCAGTACTTC.

V gene TRBV28 combines with J gene TRBJ1-4; D not certain. The CDR3 has 15 residues. The germline gives CDR1 MDHEN, CDR2 SYDVKM. V gave up 5 bases and J gave up 7 bases, with 17 bases separating them. The CDR3 bases are TGTGCCAGCAGTCCTCCTACGGGGTCGCGTGAAAAACTGTTTTTT. Its protein is CASSPPTGSREKLFF.